Following are 25 T cell receptor beta chains from one sample sequenced in a study of CD8+ T cells in alopecia areata. Extraction and reverse transcription of RNA yielded cDNA as the sequencing template. Sequencing used immunoSEQ multiplex PCR; TCRdb keeps in-frame clones, though not all of them. The table lists 150,000 or so clones, more than 45% of them singletons. Sequenced here: CD8+ T cells sorted from blood, sampled at week 0. The receptors derive from a human donor with alopecia areata.

This clone has a count of ten or more. The chain links TRBV5-6 to TRBJ1-1; no firm D call. CDR3 length equals 12 residues. Trimming removed 2 bases from V and 7 bases from J, with 9 bases in between. Germline assignment: CDR1 SGHDT and CDR2 YYEEEE. The CDR3 DNA follows: TGTGCCAGCAGCTTCATACAAGGTGAAGCTTTCTTT. This sequence encodes CASSFIQGEAFF.

The chain couples TRBV7-9 to TRBJ1-1; D possibly corresponds to TRBD1 (6 bases). Germline V gene data show CDR1 as SEHNR and CDR2 as FQNEAQ (reference sequence). The length of the CDR3 is 15 residues. V was shortened by 5 bases and J by 1 base, with 14 bases between the two germline ends. The DNA for the CDR3 is TGTGCCAGCAGCACGCCGGACAGTCCGAACACTGAAGCTTTCTTT. It specifies CASSTPDSPNTEAFF.

V usage is TRBV2 and J usage is TRBJ2-1; 8 nucleotides agree with TRBD2. CDR1 and CDR2 from the germline V gene are SNHLY and FYNNEI. This CDR3 has 18 amino acids. Trimming at V came to 5 bases and at J to 2 bases, leaving 14 bases not matched to a gene. CDR3 bases: TGTGCCAGCAGTAACCAAGCCTTTAGCGGGGCTACCTACAATGAGCAGTTCTTC. Its protein product is CASSNQAFSGATYNEQFF.

This chain joins TRBV9 and TRBJ1-1; D is ambiguous. The V end lost 0 bases, the J end lost 8 bases, and 8 bases lay between the germline ends. The V gene's germline CDR1 is SGDLS and CDR2 YYNGEE. CDR3 length: 12 amino acids. This CDR3 is CASSVGADEAFF. Written as DNA, the CDR3 is TGTGCCAGCAGCGTAGGGGCGGACGAAGCTTTCTTT.

The CDR3 nucleotides read TGTGCCAGCGCGGAAACCGGGACATTTAATGGCTACACCTTC. Translated, it gives CASAETGTFNGYTF. The rearrangement uses TRBV6-6 and TRBJ1-2, with D maybe TRBD1 (6 bases). The germline V and J ends were trimmed by 8 bases and 6 bases, with 19 bases remaining between them. Germline V gene sequence: CDR1 MNHNY, CDR2 SVGAGI (reference sequence). The CDR3 has 14 amino acids.

This clone was seen more than once but under ten times. The chain is built from TRBV14 and TRBJ1-1; D is uncertain. Germline CDR1 and CDR2: SGHDN and FVKESK. With 0 bases removed from V and 1 base from J, the gap between germline ends came to 9 bases. The CDR3 consists of 15 residues. The CDR3 protein is CASSQDAVRNTEAFF. The DNA of the CDR3 is TGTGCCAGCAGCCAAGATGCGGTTAGGAACACTGAAGCTTTCTTT.

The chain is built from TRBV27 and TRBJ2-1; 12 positions agree with TRBD2. There are 16 residues in the CDR3. CDR1 and CDR2 (germline): MNHEY, SMNVEV (reference sequence). J gave up 2 bases and V 6 bases, and 5 bases lay outside the gene matches. The CDR3 loop reads CASSPSGGETYNEQFF. CDR3 nucleotide sequence: TGTGCCAGCAGCCCTAGCGGGGGGGAAACCTACAATGAGCAGTTCTTC.

This clone was observed a few times. The rearrangement joins TRBV29-1 to TRBJ2-1; a possible D gene is TRBD1 (6 bases). This CDR3 region has 14 residues. Per the germline V gene, CDR1 is SQVTM and CDR2 is ANQGSEA. V was trimmed by 4 bases and J by 6 bases, leaving 16 bases between them. The DNA of the CDR3 is TGCAGCGTTGTGTTACAGGGATATCGCAATGAGCAGTTCTTC. Protein sequence: CSVVLQGYRNEQFF.

This clone came up once. The chain carries TRBV7-2 and TRBJ2-5; perhaps TRBD1 as D (8 bases). V dropped 4 bases and J dropped 5 bases, with 14 bases sitting between them. Looked up from germline, CDR1 is SGHTA and CDR2 is FQGNSA. This CDR3 has 14 residues. The CDR3 DNA follows: TGTGCCAGCAGCTCAGGACAGGGAGGGGAGACCCAGTACTTC. This encodes CASSSGQGGETQYF.

V usage is TRBV30 and J usage is TRBJ2-6; D remains unclear. There are 14 residues in the CDR3. V lost 2 bases and J 2 bases, leaving 7 bases between the germline ends. From germline, CDR1 is GTSNPN and CDR2 SVGIG (reference sequence). This CDR3 is CAWSSQTGANVLTF. The CDR3 DNA reads as TGTGCCTGGAGTTCACAGACTGGGGCCAACGTCCTGACTTTC.

The CDR3 protein is CASTPSGGRETQYF. CDR3 coding DNA: TGTGCCAGCACCCCCTCAGGGGGTCGGGAGACCCAGTACTTC. The J gene is TRBJ2-5, the V gene TRBV7-6; 7 bases fit TRBD1. Germline trimming cut 7 bases from V and 5 bases from J; bases unmatched to any gene: 10. CDR3 length: 14 amino acids. In germline, CDR1 is SGHVS, CDR2 FNYEAQ.

The V call is TRBV4-3, the J call TRBJ1-6; D is uncertain. V gave up 0 bases and J gave up 6 bases, with 9 bases separating them. CDR3 length: 15 residues. CDR1 is LGHNA and CDR2 is YSLEER in the germline V gene. The CDR3 DNA reads TGCGCCAGCAGCCAAGATCCCGGACTTAATTCACCCCTCCACTTT. Amino acids: CASSQDPGLNSPLHF.

The sample holds a few counts of this clone. One end of the junction varies from germline; a read error may be responsible. The chain is built from TRBV5-8 and TRBJ1-2; tentatively, D is TRBD1 (5 bases). This CDR3 comprises 14 residues. CDR1 and CDR2 from the germline V gene are SGHTS and YDEGEE. The CDR3 protein is CASSQTAGRHGYTF. CDR3 coding DNA: TGCGCCAGCAGCCAAACGGCAGGGAGGCATGGCTACACCTTC.

This clone was counted only a few times. The chain uses TRBV6-5 and TRBJ1-5; TRBD1 agrees at 7 bases. V trimming: 6 bases; J trimming: 3 bases; junction bases outside the gene matches: 2. The CDR3 is 13 amino acids. In germline, CDR1 is MNHEY, CDR2 SVGAGI. CDR3 DNA sequence: TGTGCCAGCAGCGACAGGGACAATCAGCCCCAGCATTTT. It yields the protein CASSDRDNQPQHF.

This chain links TRBV15 with TRBJ1-4; TRBD1 agrees at 8 bases. V was pared by 1 base and J by 7 bases, with 11 bases of the junction left unmatched. This CDR3 spans 17 amino acids. CDR1 and CDR2 from the germline V gene are LNHNV and YYDKDF (reference sequence). Here the CDR3 DNA reads TGTGCCACCAGCAGAGTGCGGACAGGGCTTCAAATTGAAAAACTGTTTTTT. Protein: CATSRVRTGLQIEKLFF. Combining the CDR3 with reference TRBV15 and TRBJ1-4 gives the whole variable domain DAMVIQNPRYQVTQFGKPVTLSCSQTLNHNVMYWYQQKSSQAPKLLFHYYDKDFNNEADTPDNFQSRRPNTSFCFLDIRSPGLGDTAMYLCATSRVRTGLQIEKLFFGSGTQLSVL.

This clone has a single count. This is likely an artifact of a read error, given a far larger clone one base away. This same CDR3 is encoded by further DNA sequences in the sample. J is TRBJ1-6 and V is TRBV23-1; D gene unclear. TRBV23-1 is reported as an ORF; its role is uncertain. Trimming took off 1 base at V and 11 bases at J, with 9 bases between the two ends. This CDR3 contains 13 residues. Here the CDR3 DNA reads TGCGCCAGCAGTCAATGGACGGAGACACCCCTCCACTTT. It translates to CASSQWTETPLHF.

This chain joins TRBV29-1 and TRBJ2-7, with a tentative D call TRBD2 (6 bases). The CDR3 contains 14 residues. Germline V gene lookup returns CDR1 SQVTM and CDR2 ANQGSEA. Trimming left V 4 bases short and J 4 bases short, with 17 bases between. The CDR3 loop reads CSVAFRGGPYEQYF. CDR3 DNA sequence: TGCAGCGTTGCATTTCGGGGAGGCCCTTACGAGCAGTACTTC.

This clone showed up just a few times. V is TRBV6-4 and J is TRBJ1-1; no clear D gene. V lost 0 bases and J lost 0, with 2 bases in between. Germline assignment: CDR1 MRHNA and CDR2 SNTAGT. The CDR3 consists of 13 residues. CDR3 coding DNA: TGTGCCAGCAGTGACTCGATGAACACTGAAGCTTTCTTT. Its protein product is CASSDSMNTEAFF.

The chain links TRBV7-3 to TRBJ1-1; D gene uncertain. Per germline, CDR1 SGHTA and CDR2 FQGTGA. This CDR3 is built from 13 residues. With 4 bases removed from V and 4 bases from J, the gap between germline ends came to 10 bases. The CDR3 reads CASSSTLSTEAFF. DNA of the CDR3: TGTGCCAGCAGCTCCACGTTAAGCACTGAAGCTTTCTTT. Complete variable domain (other parts from reference TRBV7-3 and TRBJ1-1): GAGVSQTPSNKVTEKGKYVELRCDPISGHTALYWYRQSLGQGPEFLIYFQGTGAADDSGLPNDRFFAVRPEGSVSTLKIQRTERGDSAVYLCASSSTLSTEAFFGQGTRLTVV.

This clone was picked up a small number of times. The chain has TRBV29-1 and TRBJ2-5; the D gene is possibly TRBD2 (6 bases). This CDR3 spans 14 amino acids. V shed 5 bases and J shed 5 bases, with 18 bases lying between them. Per germline, CDR1 SQVTM and CDR2 ANQGSEA. The CDR3 sequence: CSVTGIQEGETQYF. CDR3 sequence (DNA): TGCAGCGTTACCGGAATACAGGAGGGGGAGACCCAGTACTTC.

The V and J genes are TRBV11-2 and TRBJ1-1, with no clear D. CDR1 and CDR2 from the germline V gene are SGHAT and FQNNGV. The ends were cut back, 5 bases at V and 3 bases at J, with 13 bases in the middle. The CDR3 spans 14 residues. CDR3 sequence (DNA): TGTGCCAGCAGCCCCGGCCGAGGGCACACTGAAGCTTTCTTT. This translates into CASSPGRGHTEAFF. The full variable domain, in which reference TRBV11-2 and TRBJ1-1 provide the parts outside the CDR3, is EAGVAQSPRYKIIEKRQSVAFWCNPISGHATLYWYQQILGQGPKLLIQFQNNGVVDDSQLPKDRFSAERLKGVDSTLKIQPAKLEDSAVYLCASSPGRGHTEAFFGQGTRLTVV.

The rearrangement uses TRBV6-5 and TRBJ2-7; D is perhaps TRBD1 (6 bases). Germline lookup yields CDR1 MNHEY and CDR2 SVGAGI. The CDR3 is 14 residues long. Deletions cut 2 bases from V and 2 bases from J, with 10 bases between. Here the CDR3 reads CASSYGTHPYEQYF. In DNA form, the CDR3 reads TGTGCCAGCAGTTACGGGACACACCCCTACGAGCAGTACTTC.

The gene calls are TRBV30 and TRBJ1-1; D is possibly TRBD1 (5 bases). The germline gives CDR1 GTSNPN, CDR2 SVGIG (reference sequence). This CDR3 has 12 residues. V gave up 0 bases and J gave up 8 bases, with 10 bases separating them. The CDR3 loop reads CAWSVTGAEAFF. In DNA form, the CDR3 reads TGTGCCTGGAGTGTCACCGGGGCCGAAGCTTTCTTT.

The chain employs TRBV30 and TRBJ1-1; a possible D gene is TRBD1 (5 bases). CDR3 length: 13 amino acids. V was clipped by 8 bases and J by 0 bases, with 13 bases between them. The germline V gene has CDR1 GTSNPN and CDR2 SVGIG (reference sequence). CDR3 loop: CAGNEGMNTEAFF. CDR3 in DNA: TGTGCCGGGAATGAGGGGATGAACACTGAAGCTTTCTTT.

As for this clone: This CDR3 is also generated by other DNA sequences in the sample. The chain has TRBV5-6 and TRBJ2-1; maybe TRBD1 (6 bases). The CDR3 has 12 residues. From germline, CDR1 is SGHDT and CDR2 YYEEEE. The V end lost 3 bases, the J end lost 5 bases, and 6 bases lay between the germline ends. CDR3 in DNA: TGTGCCAGCAGCTCAGGGGACAATGAGCAGTTCTTC. Its protein product is CASSSGDNEQFF.